Listed below are T cell receptor beta chains from one sample, sequenced in a study of OX40 agonist ivuxolimab in advanced cancers. Clones were read by immunoSEQ multiplex PCR, and TCRdb kept only the in-frame ones, dropping some. The repertoire consists of 30,000 to 40,000 clones, with 80% to 95% occurring once and the leading ten covering under 5.5%. The sample here was CD4+ or CD8+ T cells sorted from blood, taken in a trial of the OX40 agonist ivuxolimab. These receptors were obtained from an adult with an advanced solid tumor such as melanoma, head and neck, liver or kidney cancer. CDR3s leave out the opening cysteine and the closing phenylalanine or tryptophan.

v_gene: TRBV2
j_gene: TRBJ1-1
CDR3aa: ASRTTEHLTEAF

v_gene: TRBV19
j_gene: TRBJ2-2
CDR3aa: ASSRDRDSGELF

v_gene: TRBV28
j_gene: TRBJ1-5
CDR3aa: ASSLGQRGNQPQH

v_gene: TRBV5-4
j_gene: TRBJ2-1
CDR3aa: ASSLSSGGAYNEQF

v_gene: TRBV7-2
j_gene: TRBJ2-3
CDR3aa: ASSPQGGRGTDTQY

v_gene: TRBV6-1
j_gene: TRBJ2-3
CDR3aa: ASSEANRGDTQY

v_gene: TRBV27
j_gene: TRBJ2-2
CDR3aa: ASSAQGWNTGELF

v_gene: TRBV5-1
j_gene: TRBJ2-7
CDR3aa: ASSLDTYYEQY

v_gene: TRBV28
j_gene: TRBJ1-2
CDR3aa: ASSLPGQGTYGYT

v_gene: TRBV5-1
j_gene: TRBJ2-3
CDR3aa: ASAGGEVADTQY